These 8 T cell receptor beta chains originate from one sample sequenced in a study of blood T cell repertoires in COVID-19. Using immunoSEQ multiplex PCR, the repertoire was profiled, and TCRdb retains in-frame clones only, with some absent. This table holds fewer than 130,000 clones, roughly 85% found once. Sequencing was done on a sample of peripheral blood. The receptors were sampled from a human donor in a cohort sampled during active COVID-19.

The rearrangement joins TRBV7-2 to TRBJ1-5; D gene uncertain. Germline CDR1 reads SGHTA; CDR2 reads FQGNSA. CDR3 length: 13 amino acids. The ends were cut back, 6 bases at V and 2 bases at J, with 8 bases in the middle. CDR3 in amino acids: CASSIPGNQPQHF. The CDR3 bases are TGTGCCAGCAGTATCCCCGGCAATCAGCCCCAGCATTTT.

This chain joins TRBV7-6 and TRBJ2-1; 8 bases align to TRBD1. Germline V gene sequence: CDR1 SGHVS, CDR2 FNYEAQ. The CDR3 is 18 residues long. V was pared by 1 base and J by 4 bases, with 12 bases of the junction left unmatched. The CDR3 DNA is TGTGCCAGCAGCTTAGGGGCCACAGGGGGTTATACGTACAATGAGCAGTTCTTC. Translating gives CASSLGATGGYTYNEQFF.

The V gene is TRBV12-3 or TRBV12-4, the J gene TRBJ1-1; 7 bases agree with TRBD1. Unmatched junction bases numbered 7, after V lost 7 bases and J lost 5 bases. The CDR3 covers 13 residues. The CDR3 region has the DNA TGTGCCAGCACTCCCCTCAGGGGGACTGAAGCTTTCTTT. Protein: CASTPLRGTEAFF.

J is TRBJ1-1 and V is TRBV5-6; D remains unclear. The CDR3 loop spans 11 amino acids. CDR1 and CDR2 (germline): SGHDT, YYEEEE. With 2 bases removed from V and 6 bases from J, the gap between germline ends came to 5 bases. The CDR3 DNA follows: TGTGCCAGCAGCTTTAGATCTGAAGCTTTCTTT. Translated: CASSFRSEAFF.

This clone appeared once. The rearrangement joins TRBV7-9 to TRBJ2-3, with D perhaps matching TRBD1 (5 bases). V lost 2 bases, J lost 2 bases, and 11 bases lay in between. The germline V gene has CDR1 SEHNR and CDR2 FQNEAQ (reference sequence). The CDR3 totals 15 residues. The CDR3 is CASSLSTGHTDTQYF. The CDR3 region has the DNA TGTGCCAGCAGCTTATCTACAGGCCACACAGATACGCAGTATTTT.

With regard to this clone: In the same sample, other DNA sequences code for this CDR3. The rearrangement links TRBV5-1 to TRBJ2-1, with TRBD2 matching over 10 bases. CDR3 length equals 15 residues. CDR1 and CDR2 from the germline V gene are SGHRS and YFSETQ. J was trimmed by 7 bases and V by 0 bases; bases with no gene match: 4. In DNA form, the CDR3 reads TGCGCCAGCAGCTTGGCGGCTAGCGGGAGTAATGAGCAGTTCTTC. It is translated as CASSLAASGSNEQFF.

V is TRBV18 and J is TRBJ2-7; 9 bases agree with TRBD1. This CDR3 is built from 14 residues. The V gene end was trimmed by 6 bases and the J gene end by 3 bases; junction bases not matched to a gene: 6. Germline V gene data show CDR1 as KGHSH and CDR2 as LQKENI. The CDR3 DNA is TGTGCCAGCTCCCCGGGACAGGGAATCTACGAGCAGTACTTC. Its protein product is CASSPGQGIYEQYF.

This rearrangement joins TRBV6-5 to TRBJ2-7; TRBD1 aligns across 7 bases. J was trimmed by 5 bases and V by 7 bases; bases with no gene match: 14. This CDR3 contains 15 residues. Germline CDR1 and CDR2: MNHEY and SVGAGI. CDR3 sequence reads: CASTKVRDSSHEQYF. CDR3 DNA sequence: TGTGCCAGCACCAAAGTCCGGGACAGTTCCCACGAGCAGTACTTC.